This T cell receptor (beta chain) derives from a study of OX40 agonist ivuxolimab in advanced cancers. About the research overall: Prior therapy, whether anti-PD-1, anti-PD-L1 or anti-CTLA-4, was allowed, and 30% to 40% had some. Study-wide results and caveats: The study found among the lowest clonal expansion in partial responders at 0.1-3.0 mg/kg.

The CDR3 spans 14 residues. Germline lookup yields CDR1 WSHSY and CDR2 SAAADI. V was shortened by 6 bases and J by 5 bases, with 16 bases between the two germline ends. Clones were sequenced by immunoSEQ multiplex PCR, and TCRdb holds only the in-frame ones, with some missing. The table has more than 70,000 clones, roughly 89% seen once. The investigators sampled blood at baseline, at cycle 4 day 1, and at cycle 7 day 1. Regarding this clone: Its target is not known.

This chain connects TRBV10-2 to TRBJ1-1, with a possible D match to TRBD1 (5 bases). The starting material was CD4+ or CD8+ T cells sorted from blood, obtained in a trial of the OX40 agonist ivuxolimab. The sequence was obtained from an adult with an advanced solid tumor such as melanoma, head and neck, liver or kidney cancer. CDR3 residues: CASSPGARNTEAFF. The CDR3 coding sequence is TGCGCCAGCAGCCCCGGGGCGAGGAATACTGAAGCTTTCTTT.